These 32 T cell receptor beta chains originate from one sample sequenced in a study of PD-L1 blockade in urothelial cancer. Method: immunoSEQ multiplex PCR; TCRdb's copy keeps in-frame clones and lacks some. The sample includes about 35,000 clones, over 75% of them seen just once. The specimen was PBMCs, collected around atezolizumab (anti-PD-L1) treatment. These receptors all come from a man aged 70-80 years with urothelial cancer.

The chain uses TRBV5-4 and TRBJ2-7, with D maybe TRBD1 (5 bases). The CDR3 loop spans 14 amino acids. Trimming cost V 3 bases and J 3 bases, with 13 bases left between them. Per germline, CDR1 SGHNT and CDR2 YYREEE (reference sequence). The CDR3 bases are TGTGCCAGCAGCTCTGGGTTAGGGGACTACGAGCAGTACTTC. Translated, it gives CASSSGLGDYEQYF.

The chain carries TRBV2 and TRBJ2-7, with TRBD2 matching over 8 bases. Germline-derived CDR1 and CDR2 are SNHLY and FYNNEI. Trimming at V came to 4 bases and at J to 5 bases, leaving 10 bases not matched to a gene. This CDR3 contains 15 residues. For the CDR3, the DNA is TGTGCCAGCAGTGGACTCCTGGCCGGGGGGGACGAGCAGTACTTC. It encodes CASSGLLAGGDEQYF.

CDR3 residues: CASRPGGGVDSNTEAFF. In nucleotides, the CDR3 is TGCGCCAGCAGGCCCGGCGGGGGAGTAGATTCGAACACTGAAGCTTTCTTT. The chain recombines TRBV5-1 with TRBJ1-1; perhaps TRBD1 as D (5 bases). Trimming removed 5 bases at V and 1 base at J, with 21 bases between. The CDR3 covers 17 residues. Germline V gives CDR1 SGHRS, CDR2 YFSETQ.

This chain joins TRBV6-5 and TRBJ1-5; possibly TRBD1 for D (5 bases). CDR1 and CDR2 from the germline V gene are MNHEY and SVGAGI. The length of the CDR3 is 13 residues. The V gene lost 0 bases and the J gene lost 6 bases, with 6 bases spanning the gap. The CDR3: CASSYSGVQPQHF. The CDR3 DNA sequence: TGTGCCAGCAGTTACTCAGGGGTTCAGCCCCAGCATTTT.

The gene calls are TRBV5-6 and TRBJ2-1; TRBD2 is a possible D gene (6 bases). The germline V gene encodes CDR1 SGHDT and CDR2 YYEEEE. This CDR3 has 14 residues. Between the trimmed V and J ends, which lost 4 bases and 4 bases, there was a span of 12 bases. In DNA form, the CDR3 reads TGTGCCAGCAGCCTGTCCCGGGGGTACAATGAGCAGTTCTTC. It specifies CASSLSRGYNEQFF.

This chain connects TRBV2 to TRBJ1-5, with 7 nucleotides matching TRBD1. The CDR3 is 16 residues long. With V trimmed by 4 bases and J by 10 bases, 16 bases remained unmatched. Germline-derived CDR1 and CDR2 are SNHLY and FYNNEI. DNA of the CDR3: TGTGCCAGCAGTGGGGACAGCAATCAAATCGTGAGTCCCCAGCATTTT. This encodes CASSGDSNQIVSPQHF.

J is TRBJ2-1 and V is TRBV2, with a weak D call TRBD2 (5 bases). The CDR3 sequence is 11 residues long. Trimming took 3 bases from V and 9 from J, leaving 6 bases between them. Germline V gene sequence: CDR1 SNHLY, CDR2 FYNNEI. The CDR3 reads CASSDEGEQFF. The CDR3, as DNA: TGTGCCAGCAGTGACGAGGGTGAGCAGTTCTTC.

The V gene is TRBV4-3, the J gene TRBJ1-2; D gene ambiguous. Trimming stripped 3 bases from V and 4 bases from J, with 15 bases between. The CDR3 sequence is 15 residues long. Germline CDR1 is LGHNA and CDR2 is YSLEER. The CDR3, as DNA: TGCGCCAGCAGCCAGTACCTGCGGGGTAGCTATGGCTACACCTTC. Its translation is CASSQYLRGSYGYTF.

This clone was detected only a few times. This chain connects TRBV11-3 to TRBJ2-2; D gene unclear. This CDR3 is 14 amino acids long. The germline V and J ends were trimmed by 2 bases and 2 bases, with 6 bases remaining between them. Per germline, CDR1 SGHNT and CDR2 YENEEA. CDR3 DNA: TGTGCCAGCAGCTTAACTGCTAACACCGGGGAGCTGTTTTTT. It codes for CASSLTANTGELFF.

This clone has only a few counts. The chain joins TRBV30 to TRBJ2-3; D is possibly TRBD1 (6 bases). Germline lookup yields CDR1 GTSNPN and CDR2 SVGIG (reference sequence). Between the trimmed V and J ends, which lost 0 bases and 2 bases, there was a span of 9 bases. The CDR3 contains 14 residues. The CDR3 sequence: CAWSVGQHTDTQYF. The CDR3 nucleotides read TGTGCCTGGAGTGTTGGACAGCACACAGATACGCAGTATTTT.

This chain connects TRBV4-3 to TRBJ2-2; D might be TRBD1 (6 bases). This CDR3 is 15 amino acids long. Germline CDR1 is LGHNA and CDR2 is YSLEER. V was cut by 0 bases and J by 4 bases, with 9 bases left in between. In nucleotides, the CDR3 is TGCGCCAGCAGCCAAGATACAGGGTTCACCGGGGAGCTGTTTTTT. It encodes CASSQDTGFTGELFF.

Remarks on this clone: It may be a read error: a sequence one base away is much more abundant. Within the sample, other DNA sequences also encode this same CDR3. The chain has TRBV7-8 and TRBJ1-6; 9 bases line up with TRBD1. The trim removed 3 bases at V and 6 bases at J, leaving 9 bases unmatched. This CDR3 has 17 residues. Looked up from germline, CDR1 is SGHVS and CDR2 is FQNEAQ. The CDR3 loop reads CASSFLGQGSPNSPLHF. The CDR3 nucleotides are TGTGCCAGCAGCTTTTTAGGACAGGGGTCCCCTAATTCACCCCTCCACTTT.

This clone was seen just once. CDR3 loop: CASGLGRDYEQYF. CDR3 DNA: TGTGCCAGCGGGCTTGGCAGGGACTACGAGCAGTACTTC. J is TRBJ2-7 and V is TRBV2; possible D gene TRBD1, 5 bases. Trimming stripped 8 bases from V and 3 bases from J, with 14 bases between. This CDR3 region has 13 residues. In germline, CDR1 is SNHLY, CDR2 FYNNEI.

The rearrangement links TRBV20-1 to TRBJ2-1, with D perhaps TRBD2 (5 bases). Deletions cut 6 bases from V and 7 bases from J, with 10 bases between. The length of the CDR3 is 11 residues. CDR1 and CDR2 (germline): DFQATT, SNEGSKA (reference sequence). The CDR3 bases are TGCAGTGCGGGATGGAGGAATGAGCAGTTCTTC. This translates into CSAGWRNEQFF.

The V call is TRBV19, the J call TRBJ2-1, with D possibly matching TRBD1 (5 bases). The CDR3 runs 12 residues. V lost 1 base to trimming and J lost 9 bases, with 7 bases between them. Germline-derived CDR1 and CDR2 are LNHDA and SQIVND (reference sequence). The CDR3 bases are TGTGCCAGTAGTATAGGGGGCCCTGAGCAGTTCTTC. Residues: CASSIGGPEQFF.

The rearrangement links TRBV18 to TRBJ2-2; D may be TRBD1 (5 bases). The CDR3 has 15 residues. V was clipped by 5 bases and J by 4 bases, with 14 bases between them. The germline CDR1 and CDR2 sequences are KGHSH and LQKENI. The CDR3: CASSGDRSSTGELFF. The CDR3 DNA follows: TGTGCCAGCTCAGGTGACAGAAGCTCCACCGGGGAGCTGTTTTTT.

The chain carries TRBV28 and TRBJ2-1; 7 bases line up with TRBD2. Per germline, CDR1 MDHEN and CDR2 SYDVKM. J was trimmed by 2 bases and V by 3 bases; bases with no gene match: 4. The CDR3 is 15 residues long. The CDR3 DNA is TGTGCCAGCAGTTTGGGAGGGCCGCCCTACAATGAGCAGTTCTTC. Protein product: CASSLGGPPYNEQFF. The variable domain in full, completed from reference TRBV28 and TRBJ2-1, reads DVKVTQSSRYLVKRTGEKVFLECVQDMDHENMFWYRQDPGLGLRLIYFSYDVKMKEKGDIPEGYSVSREKKERFSLILESASTNQTSMYLCASSLGGPPYNEQFFGPGTRLTVL.

J is TRBJ1-3 and V is TRBV10-3; D is unresolved. The germline gives CDR1 ENHRY, CDR2 SYGVKD. Trimming removed 10 bases at V and 2 bases at J, with 15 bases between. The CDR3 contains 14 residues. CDR3 region: CASIGVRAGNTIYF. The CDR3 DNA follows: TGTGCCAGCATCGGGGTAAGGGCTGGAAACACCATATATTTT.

V and J are TRBV7-8 and TRBJ1-2; TRBD1 agrees at 7 bases. J gave up 4 bases and V 5 bases, and 10 bases lay outside the gene matches. The CDR3 is 15 amino acids. The V gene's germline CDR1 is SGHVS and CDR2 FQNEAQ. The CDR3 reads CASSPQSGQAYGYTF. DNA of the CDR3: TGTGCCAGCAGCCCCCAAAGCGGACAGGCCTATGGCTACACCTTC.

This clone was seen a single time. Other DNA sequences in this sample translate to the same CDR3. The V call is TRBV30, the J call TRBJ1-1, with D uncertain. The germline CDR1 and CDR2 sequences are GTSNPN and SVGIG (reference sequence). This CDR3 is 13 amino acids long. The ends were cut back, 3 bases at V and 1 base at J, with 9 bases in the middle. This CDR3 is CAWRLRENTEAFF. The CDR3 DNA sequence: TGTGCCTGGAGGCTACGGGAGAACACTGAAGCTTTCTTT.

The chain is built from TRBV21-1 and TRBJ2-7; the DNA was not used to check the table's D call, TRBD1. TRBV21-1 is deemed a pseudogene. CDR3 length: 16 amino acids. CDR3 protein: CASSGHGTGDSYEQYF. The CDR3 DNA reads TGTGCCAGCAGCGGACACGGGACAGGGGACTCCTACGAGCAGTACTTC.

This sequence joins TRBV5-6 and TRBJ1-1, with TRBD1 identical over 8 bases. The CDR3 covers 15 residues. Germline lookup yields CDR1 SGHDT and CDR2 YYEEEE. Trimming took 7 bases from V and 2 from J; bases not matched to a gene: 10. The CDR3 nucleotides read TGTGCCAGCGCGCCTTTGGACAGGGCCAACACTGAAGCTTTCTTT. It codes for CASAPLDRANTEAFF.

The genes are TRBV10-3 and TRBJ2-1; 8 bases line up with TRBD2. Germline V lookup: CDR1 ENHRY, CDR2 SYGVKD. The CDR3 contains 13 residues. V was pared by 11 bases and J by 6 bases, with 9 bases of the junction left unmatched. The CDR3 here is CAALSGVGNEQFF. CDR3 coding DNA: TGTGCCGCGCTTAGCGGGGTTGGCAATGAGCAGTTCTTC.

The rearrangement uses TRBV19 and TRBJ2-3; the D gene is possibly TRBD1 (6 bases). The V end lost 6 bases, the J end lost 5 bases, and 9 bases lay between the germline ends. CDR3 length: 12 residues. Germline lookup yields CDR1 LNHDA and CDR2 SQIVND (reference sequence). CDR3 nucleotide sequence: TGTGCCAGTAGCTCCAGGGGAGATACGCAGTATTTT. Translation gives CASSSRGDTQYF.

This rearrangement joins TRBV7-2 to TRBJ2-7, with D unresolved. Trimming pared 4 bases from V and 2 bases from J, leaving 15 bases between. CDR1 and CDR2 from the germline V gene are SGHTA and FQGNSA. The CDR3 totals 15 residues. The CDR3 DNA is TGTGCCAGCAGCTACAACGTGCAAGGAGCCTACGAGCAGTACTTC. Translating it yields CASSYNVQGAYEQYF.

This clone was observed a few times. The rearrangement joins TRBV18 to TRBJ1-3; D gene ambiguous. The germline V gene encodes CDR1 KGHSH and CDR2 LQKENI. V was shortened by 2 bases and J by 0 bases, with 8 bases between the two germline ends. The CDR3 has 15 residues. CDR3 sequence: CASSPEVTSGNTIYF. The CDR3 bases are TGTGCCAGCTCACCAGAGGTTACCTCTGGAAACACCATATATTTT.

The chain has TRBV11-1 and TRBJ2-1; 8 nucleotides agree with TRBD2. The germline CDR1 and CDR2 sequences are SGHAT and FQDESV (reference sequence). This CDR3 spans 16 amino acids. The junction had 15 bases not matched to a gene; V was cut back by 6 bases and J by 8 bases. For the CDR3, the DNA is TGTGCCAGCAGTCTCGCCACGGGGGGGGCCGGCGATGAGCAGTTCTTC. Translating it yields CASSLATGGAGDEQFF.

The chain joins TRBV5-1 to TRBJ2-3; TRBD2 matches at 7 bases. CDR3 length: 15 amino acids. Germline loops: CDR1 SGHRS, CDR2 YFSETQ. V lost 2 bases and J lost 0; bases outside the gene matches: 3. The chain's CDR3 is CASSFLAASTDTQYF. The CDR3 bases are TGCGCCAGCAGCTTCCTAGCGGCTAGCACAGATACGCAGTATTTT.

This rearrangement joins TRBV18 to TRBJ2-1, with a possible D match to TRBD2 (7 bases). The V end was cut by 6 bases, the J end by 6 bases, with 15 bases between. CDR3 size: 14 residues. Germline assignment: CDR1 KGHSH and CDR2 LQKENI. The CDR3 protein is CASSKGGIGNEQFF. The DNA for the CDR3 is TGTGCCAGCTCCAAGGGGGGGATTGGCAATGAGCAGTTCTTC.

J is TRBJ2-3 and V is TRBV7-9, with TRBD1 matching over 10 bases. This CDR3 comprises 14 residues. Looked up from germline, CDR1 is SEHNR and CDR2 is FQNEAQ (reference sequence). Trimming took 4 bases from V and 4 from J; bases not matched to a gene: 2. CDR3 in DNA: TGTGCCAGCAGCTCGGACAGGGGGTCAGATACGCAGTATTTT. Translation gives CASSSDRGSDTQYF.

The J gene is TRBJ1-1, the V gene TRBV30; the D is unclear. Trimming pared 2 bases from V and 4 bases from J, leaving 8 bases between. The CDR3 covers 12 residues. Germline V gene lookup returns CDR1 GTSNPN and CDR2 SVGIG (reference sequence). CDR3 protein: CAWSRGLTEAFF. The DNA of the CDR3 is TGTGCCTGGAGTCGAGGGCTCACTGAAGCTTTCTTT.

This chain joins TRBV19 and TRBJ1-4; D might be TRBD1 (5 bases). This CDR3 spans 15 amino acids. V was trimmed by 6 bases and J by 6 bases, leaving 17 bases between them. The germline gives CDR1 LNHDA, CDR2 SQIVND (reference sequence). CDR3 sequence reads: CASSRDRTGDEKLFF. Here the CDR3 DNA reads TGTGCCAGTAGCCGGGATCGGACGGGGGATGAAAAACTGTTTTTT.